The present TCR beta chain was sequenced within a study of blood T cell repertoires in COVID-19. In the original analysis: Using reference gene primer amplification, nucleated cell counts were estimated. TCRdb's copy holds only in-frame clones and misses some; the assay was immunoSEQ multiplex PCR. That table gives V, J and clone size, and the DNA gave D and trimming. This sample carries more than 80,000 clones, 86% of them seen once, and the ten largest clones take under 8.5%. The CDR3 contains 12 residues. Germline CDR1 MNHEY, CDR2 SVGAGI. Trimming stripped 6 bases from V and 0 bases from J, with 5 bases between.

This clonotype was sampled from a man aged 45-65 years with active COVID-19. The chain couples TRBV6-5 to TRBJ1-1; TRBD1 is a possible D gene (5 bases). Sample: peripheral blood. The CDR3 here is CASRTVNTEAFF. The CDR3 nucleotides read TGTGCCAGCAGGACAGTGAACACTGAAGCTTTCTTT.